This TCR beta chain was captured by sequencing in a study of PD-L1 blockade in urothelial cancer (dated by TCRdb to about 2017). Notes on the research overall: Therapy was started in the mid-2010s for all patients, and atezolizumab 1,200 mg was administered intravenously every 3 weeks. About 85% of the 29 patients were males with bladder-origin urothelial cancer, and about 65% of the 29 reported a prior smoking history. An ECOG performance status of 0 or 1 was recorded for the patients, and 0 to 3 prior chemotherapy regimens had been received by the patients. Blood samples were analyzed at 3 weeks after treatment start (second dose) and at 6 weeks after treatment start. Blood samples gave median yields of about 140,000 T cells and 65,000 to 85,000 unique TCRs, along with a median clonality of around 0.08. The study was an exploratory multi-omic analysis of somatic, immune and clinical correlates of response to PD-L1 blockade with atezolizumab in urothelial cancer. Pretreatment tumor samples, along with matched peripheral blood collected serially before and after atezolizumab treatment, underwent TCR sequencing. Progression-free survival longer than 6 months counted as durable clinical benefit, and TCR features were additionally tested against both progression-free and overall survival. In the same patients who had TCR sequencing, pretreatment tumors also underwent whole exome sequencing and RNA sequencing. Nine or ten patients reached durable clinical benefit, while 20 patients did not. Pretreatment blood TCR-seq was available for 30 or so patients, at least one posttreatment blood collection was obtained for some 24 patients, and tumor TCR-seq was available for some 24 patients.

According to the study, the label for this sample's time point signals: peripheral blood 6 weeks after treatment start. The cohort included 29 patients with locally advanced or metastatic urothelial carcinoma who were treated at Memorial Sloan Kettering on a trial protocol. Peripheral blood mononuclear cells were collected pretreatment and during treatment, with between 1 and 8 total time points per patient. The Qiagen DNeasy Blood extraction kit was used to purify genomic DNA from total PBMCs and tumor samples. Collected pretreatment and during treatment, PBMCs were isolated and stored as previously described. As to this clone: It lacks a known antigen. One base away there is no much larger clone; base qualities are not given.

Synthetic TCR analog templates were spiked into each PCR so that absolute template abundance could be estimated from read counts. Using the immunoSEQ assay, TCRbeta CDR3 regions were amplified from genomic DNA with bias-controlled V and J gene primers. Sequencing of rearranged TCRbeta segments was done at approximately 20X coverage. Concerning the study's data processing: Clustering was used to correct sequencing errors, and CDR3s were annotated against IMGT so that V, D and J genes could be assigned. Downstream analyses used only productive TCRbeta rearrangements and left out out-of-frame or stop-codon sequences. Clonality was calculated as one minus the Shannon entropy normalized by the log of the number of unique productive sequences. Fisher's exact test with Benjamini-Hochberg correction, at a threshold of adjusted p below 0.01, was used to find clones that differed between time points or between blood and tumor. As stored in TCRdb, this immuneACCESS dataset retains in-frame rearrangements with V and J assigned. A fraction of the clones does not appear; measured against another copy, unresolved V genes explain less than half of the discrepancy, and the remainder lacks a known reason. From that table come the V and J calls and clone size; the DNA was used to work out D and trimming. This sample is represented by about 90,000 clones; roughly 85% of them were singletons. Under 8.5% of the sample goes to the ten largest clones.

Sequences SGHDT (CDR1) and YYEEEE (CDR2) are obtained from the germline V gene. V sheds 0 bases and J sheds 4 bases, leaving 10 bases between their ends. The CDR3 sequence holds 15 residues, the cysteine and phenylalanine included. Only the CDR3 part of the read is kept: 45 bases, read in frame from the first base. The full study reports these points: Because of the small sample size (n ≈ 28) and the many exploratory analyses performed, the results are intended to be regarded as hypothesis-generating. A pretreatment peripheral blood TCR clonality below the median was linked to improved progression-free and overall survival. Greater expansion of tumor-associated TCR clones in peripheral blood 3 weeks after the start of treatment was observed in patients with durable benefit (n of about 24, p = 0.022).

This TCR was sampled from a man in his sixties or seventies with urothelial cancer. The input for sequencing was PBMCs, taken around atezolizumab (anti-PD-L1) treatment. Recombination linked TRBV5-6 to TRBJ2-2; TRBD2 might be the D gene, on 5 matching bases. The sequenced DNA: TGTGCCAGCAGCTTGGCTAGCTATGGCACCGGGGAGCTGTTTTTT. This is translated as CASSLASYGTGELFF.